The 10 T cell receptor beta chains presented below share a single source sample, sequenced in a study of cytomegalovirus exposure and HLA in healthy donors. A multiplex PCR was run with 60 Vbeta primers and 13 Jbeta primers. Data came from immunoSEQ multiplex PCR; TCRdb stores just in-frame clones and leaves some out. The sample consists of 110,000 to 150,000 clones, over 70% of them appearing once. The sample consisted of PBMCs. All receptors derive from a young man in good health and CMV-seronegative.

The chain joins TRBV9 to TRBJ1-1; D not resolved. Germline CDR1 and CDR2: SGDLS and YYNGEE. The ends were cut back, 0 bases at V and 4 bases at J, with 16 bases in the middle. The CDR3 runs to 16 residues. CDR3 amino acids: CASSVGAVSGFTEAFF. The CDR3, as DNA: TGTGCCAGCAGCGTAGGGGCGGTATCGGGGTTCACTGAAGCTTTCTTT.

The V call is TRBV2, the J call TRBJ1-5; the D gene is possibly TRBD1 (5 bases). Germline V gene data show CDR1 as SNHLY and CDR2 as FYNNEI. CDR3 length: 14 residues. V was cut by 8 bases and J by 5 bases, with 16 bases left in between. The DNA of the CDR3 is TGTGCCAGCGCCCCCGACAGAGACCATCAGCCCCAGCATTTT. This translates into CASAPDRDHQPQHF.

This rearrangement joins TRBV18 to TRBJ2-1; D ambiguous. This CDR3 contains 13 residues. V lost 2 bases, J lost 9 bases, and 11 bases lay in between. Germline loops: CDR1 KGHSH, CDR2 LQKENI. This chain's CDR3 is CASSPETEGEQFF. The CDR3 nucleotides are TGTGCCAGCTCACCAGAGACTGAAGGTGAGCAGTTCTTC.

The V and J genes are TRBV6-6 and TRBJ1-5; 8 bases line up with TRBD1. The CDR3 runs 14 residues. Germline CDR1 reads MNHNY; CDR2 reads SVGAGI (reference sequence). After removal of 2 bases from V and 7 bases from J, the junction contained 4 bases not matched to a gene. CDR3 DNA: TGTGCCAGCAGTTACACAGGGGGGAGGCAGCCCCAGCATTTT. Its protein product is CASSYTGGRQPQHF.

V and J are TRBV2 and TRBJ2-5; D possibly corresponds to TRBD2 (5 bases). The V end was cut by 6 bases, the J end by 5 bases, with 22 bases between. The CDR3 sequence is 16 residues long. Germline CDR1 and CDR2: SNHLY and FYNNEI. The DNA of the CDR3 is TGTGCCAGCAGGATATTTGGCGGGTATGGTGGGGAGACCCAGTACTTC. It translates to CASRIFGGYGGETQYF.

The chain couples TRBV5-1 to TRBJ1-1, with 8 bases that match TRBD1. V lost 1 base to trimming and J lost 3 bases; unmatched junction nucleotides: 8. Germline-derived CDR1 and CDR2 are SGHRS and YFSETQ. CDR3 length: 16 residues. The CDR3 DNA is TGCGCCAGCAGCTTGTTAGAACAGGGGGGTGACACTGAAGCTTTCTTT. Translated, it gives CASSLLEQGGDTEAFF.

A single count supports this clone. Other DNA sequences within the sample encode an identical CDR3. The CDR3 loop is CASSLAGQGKTQYF. The CDR3 nucleotides read TGTGCCAGCAGCTTGGCCGGACAGGGAAAGACCCAGTACTTC. V is TRBV5-6 and J is TRBJ2-5; 8 positions match TRBD1. The germline CDR1 and CDR2 sequences are SGHDT and YYEEEE. V shed 0 bases, J shed 6 bases, and the junction held 4 bases outside the gene matches. The CDR3 has 14 residues.

The chain has TRBV2 and TRBJ1-2, with D maybe TRBD1 (6 bases). CDR3 size: 14 residues. CDR1 SNHLY and CDR2 FYNNEI come from the germline V gene. The V end was cut by 1 base, the J end by 2 bases, with 8 bases between. CDR3 DNA sequence: TGTGCCAGCAGTGAAGGAACAGGGAACTATGGCTACACCTTC. Amino acid sequence: CASSEGTGNYGYTF.

The chain uses TRBV4-1 and TRBJ2-7; no definite D call. Germline CDR1 reads MGHRA; CDR2 reads YSYEKL. The CDR3 runs 16 residues. Trimming shortened V by 0 bases and J by 2 bases, and 14 bases separated the two germline ends. The CDR3 sequence: CASSQDPLRLPYEQYF. In nucleotides, the CDR3 is TGCGCCAGCAGCCAAGACCCCTTGCGGCTGCCCTACGAGCAGTACTTC.

The CDR3 here is CASSPDRGLYEQYF. CDR3 DNA: TGTGCCAGCAGTCCGGACAGGGGGCTTTACGAGCAGTACTTC. V usage is TRBV27 and J usage is TRBJ2-7, with 11 bases identical to TRBD1. Looked up from germline, CDR1 is MNHEY and CDR2 is SMNVEV (reference sequence). CDR3 length: 14 residues. V gave up 5 bases and J gave up 4 bases; unmatched junction bases: 4.